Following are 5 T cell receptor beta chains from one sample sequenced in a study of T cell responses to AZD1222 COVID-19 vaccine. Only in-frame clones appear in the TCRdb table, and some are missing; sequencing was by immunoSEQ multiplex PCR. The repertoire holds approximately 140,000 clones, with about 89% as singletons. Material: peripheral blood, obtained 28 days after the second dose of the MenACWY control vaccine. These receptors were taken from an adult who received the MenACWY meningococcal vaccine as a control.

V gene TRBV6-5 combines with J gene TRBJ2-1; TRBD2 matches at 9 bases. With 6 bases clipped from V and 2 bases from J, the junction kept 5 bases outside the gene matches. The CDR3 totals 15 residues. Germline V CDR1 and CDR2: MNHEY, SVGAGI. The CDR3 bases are TGTGCCAGCAGATCCGGCGGGGGGGCCTACAATGAGCAGTTCTTC. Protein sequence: CASRSGGGAYNEQFF.

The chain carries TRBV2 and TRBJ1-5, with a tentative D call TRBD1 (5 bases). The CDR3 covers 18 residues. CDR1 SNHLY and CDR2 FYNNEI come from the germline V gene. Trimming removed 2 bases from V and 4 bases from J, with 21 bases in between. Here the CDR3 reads CASSEQVQGKWENQPQHF. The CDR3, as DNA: TGTGCCAGCAGTGAACAGGTTCAGGGTAAATGGGAGAATCAGCCCCAGCATTTT.

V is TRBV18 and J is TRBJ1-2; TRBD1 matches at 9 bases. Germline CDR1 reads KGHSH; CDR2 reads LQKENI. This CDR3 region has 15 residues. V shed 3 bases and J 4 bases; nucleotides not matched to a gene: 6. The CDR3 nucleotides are TGTGCCAGCTCACCCAGTGGGACAGGGTCCTATGGCTACACCTTC. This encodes CASSPSGTGSYGYTF. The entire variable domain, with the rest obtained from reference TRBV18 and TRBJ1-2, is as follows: NAGVMQNPRHLVRRRGQEARLRCSPMKGHSHVYWYRQLPEEGLKFMVYLQKENIIDESGMPKERFSAEFPKEGPSILRIQQVVRGDSAAYFCASSPSGTGSYGYTFGSGTRLTVV.

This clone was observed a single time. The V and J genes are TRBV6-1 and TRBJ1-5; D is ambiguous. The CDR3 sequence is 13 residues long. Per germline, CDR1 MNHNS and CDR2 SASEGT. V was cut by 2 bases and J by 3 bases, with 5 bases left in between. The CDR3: CASSESNNQPQHF. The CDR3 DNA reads TGTGCCAGCAGTGAATCAAACAATCAGCCCCAGCATTTT.

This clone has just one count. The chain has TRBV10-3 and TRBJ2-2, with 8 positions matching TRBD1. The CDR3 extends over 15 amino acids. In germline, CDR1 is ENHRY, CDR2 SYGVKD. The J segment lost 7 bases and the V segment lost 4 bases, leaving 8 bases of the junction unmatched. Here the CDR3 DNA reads TGTGCCATCAGTGTTTCGACAGGGGAGGTCGGGGAGCTGTTTTTT. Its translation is CAISVSTGEVGELFF.